What follows is one TCR beta chain and its context. This specimen comes from a study of blood T cell repertoires in COVID-19. Study in general: Specimens from acute and convalescent COVID-19 originated in the United States, Italy and Spain.

Clones were read by immunoSEQ multiplex PCR, and TCRdb kept only the in-frame ones, dropping some. The table includes 250,000 to 300,000 clones, about 90% detected once. This CDR3 is 12 amino acids long. The germline V gene has CDR1 SNHLY and CDR2 FYNNEI. Trimming cost V 4 bases and J 5 bases, with 8 bases left between them. Adults between about 18 and 95 years of age took part from 24 US areas. This chain uses TRBV2 with TRBJ2-5, with D perhaps TRBD2 (5 bases). The specimen sequenced was PBMCs or T cells enriched from blood (not recorded which). This receptor was obtained from a woman aged 55-70 years who had recovered from COVID-19. CDR3 DNA: TGTGCCAGCAGTGCCGGGGTTGAGACCCAGTACTTC. Amino acids: CASSAGVETQYF.